This T cell receptor (beta chain) derives from a study of T cell responses to AZD1222 COVID-19 vaccine. Study outcomes and limitations: Clonal diversity was possibly underestimated, and white British individuals and females predominated among donors. Repertoires in all cases were sampled only once the peak T cell response had passed. Across the whole spike, CD4 TCRs peaked at regions 160-218 and 743-854.

Notes on this clone: What it binds is unknown.

Assay: immunoSEQ multiplex PCR; the TCRdb copy retains only in-frame clones and omits some. The data contain roughly 110,000 clones, more than 70% of them singletons. V lost 0 bases and J lost 4, with 11 bases in between. Germline V gene data show CDR1 as GTSNPN and CDR2 as SVGIG (reference sequence). There are 14 residues in the CDR3. This TCR derives from an adult in good health. The specimen was peripheral blood, collected on day 0 of AZD1222 vaccination. The rearrangement uses TRBV30 and TRBJ2-3, with a tentative D call TRBD2 (5 bases). CDR3: CAWSVSGIADTQYF. CDR3 DNA: TGTGCCTGGAGTGTTTCCGGGATAGCAGATACGCAGTATTTT.